This T cell receptor beta chain stems from a study of Ad26.COV2.S vaccination and SARS-CoV-2 variants. Overall study context: Recipients of Ad26.COV2.S got it intramuscularly, once or twice 56 days apart. Study-level findings and limits: From the TCR breadth and depth analyses, total T cell responses may have been underestimated.

This clone was seen just once. Its antigen is not identified. Sequenced by immunoSEQ multiplex PCR; TCRdb stores in-frame clones only, minus some. The sample consists of some 400,000 clones, roughly 90% of them appearing once. Treatment here: approximately 18 received Ad26.COV2.S at low or high dose, single or two shots; 5 received placebo; per-sample allocation not given. Collection of samples fell on day 63 after the first vaccine or placebo injection. The source was peripheral blood, collected in a trial of Ad26.COV2.S vaccine versus placebo. The receptor was isolated from a person aged 18-65 years who received the Ad26.COV2.S COVID-19 vaccine or a placebo.

CDR3 sequence reads: CASSLLNRGLGEQYF. Written as DNA, the CDR3 is TGTGCCAGCAGTTTGTTGAACAGGGGGCTGGGGGAGCAGTACTTC. The chain is built from TRBV27 and TRBJ2-7; 9 bases match TRBD1. V trimming: 3 bases; J trimming: 7 bases; junction bases outside the gene matches: 10. This CDR3 is 15 amino acids long. The V gene's germline CDR1 is MNHEY and CDR2 SMNVEV (reference sequence).